The 3 T cell receptor beta chains presented below share a single source sample, sequenced in a study of PD-1 blockade in classical Hodgkin lymphoma. The method was immunoSEQ multiplex PCR; TCRdb's version includes in-frame clones alone and lacks a portion of them. The table lists about 25,000 clones, 72% of them singletons. Time point reported: cycle 4 day 1 (C4D1), after less than 7 weeks of nivolumab. No patient escaped relapse after autologous stem cell transplantation, and brentuximab vedotin exposure varied. The sequencing used peripheral blood mononuclear cells (PBMCs), collected before the fourth cycle of nivolumab. The origin of the receptors is a human donor with classical Hodgkin lymphoma.

The CDR3 protein is CASSARPRLSTDTQYF. The CDR3 coding sequence is TGTGCCAGCAGCGCTAGACCCAGGCTGAGCACAGATACGCAGTATTTT. The rearrangement links TRBV11-3 to TRBJ2-3; D ambiguous. The length of the CDR3 is 16 residues. Trimming pared 5 bases from V and 0 bases from J, leaving 15 bases between. The germline gives CDR1 SGHNT, CDR2 YENEEA.

This sequence joins TRBV19 and TRBJ2-1; the match to TRBD2 covers 12 bases. The germline CDR1 and CDR2 sequences are LNHDA and SQIVND (reference sequence). The CDR3 has 16 residues. The V and J ends lost 5 bases and 4 bases, in that order; junction bases with no gene match: 6. The DNA of the CDR3 is TGTGCCAGTAGTCGCCGGACTAGCGGGGTATACAATGAGCAGTTCTTC. Translating it yields CASSRRTSGVYNEQFF.

The rearrangement joins TRBV7-2 to TRBJ1-1; D call uncertain. Germline CDR1 and CDR2: SGHTA and FQGNSA. The CDR3 spans 14 residues. V dropped 3 bases and J dropped 1 base, with 9 bases sitting between them. CDR3 DNA: TGTGCCAGCAGCTTTTTGCGACAGAACACTGAAGCTTTCTTT. It encodes CASSFLRQNTEAFF.